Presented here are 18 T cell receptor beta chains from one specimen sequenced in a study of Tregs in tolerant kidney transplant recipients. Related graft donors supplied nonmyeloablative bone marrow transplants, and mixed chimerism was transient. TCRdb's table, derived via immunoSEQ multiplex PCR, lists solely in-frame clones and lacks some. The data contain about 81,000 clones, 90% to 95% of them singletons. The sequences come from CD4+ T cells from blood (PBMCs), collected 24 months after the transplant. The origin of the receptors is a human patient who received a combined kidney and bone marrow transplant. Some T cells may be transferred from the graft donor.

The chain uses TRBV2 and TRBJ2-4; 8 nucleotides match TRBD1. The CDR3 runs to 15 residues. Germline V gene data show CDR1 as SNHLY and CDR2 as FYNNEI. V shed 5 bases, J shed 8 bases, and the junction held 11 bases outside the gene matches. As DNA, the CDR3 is TGTGCCAGCAGTATGGACAGGGATAGATGGGACATTCAGTACTTC. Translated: CASSMDRDRWDIQYF.

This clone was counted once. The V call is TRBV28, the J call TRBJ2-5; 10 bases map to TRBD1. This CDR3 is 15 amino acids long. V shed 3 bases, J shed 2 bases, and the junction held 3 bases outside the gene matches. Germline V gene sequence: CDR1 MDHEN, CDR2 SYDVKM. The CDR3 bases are TGTGCCAGCAGTTTTTGGACAGGGGGTCAAGAGACCCAGTACTTC. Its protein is CASSFWTGGQETQYF.

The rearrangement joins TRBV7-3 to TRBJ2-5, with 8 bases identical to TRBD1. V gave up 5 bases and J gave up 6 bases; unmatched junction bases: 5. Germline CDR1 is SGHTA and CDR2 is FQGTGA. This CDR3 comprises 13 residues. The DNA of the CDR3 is TGTGCCAGCAGCCTTCGGACAGGGAAGACCCAGTACTTC. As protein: CASSLRTGKTQYF.

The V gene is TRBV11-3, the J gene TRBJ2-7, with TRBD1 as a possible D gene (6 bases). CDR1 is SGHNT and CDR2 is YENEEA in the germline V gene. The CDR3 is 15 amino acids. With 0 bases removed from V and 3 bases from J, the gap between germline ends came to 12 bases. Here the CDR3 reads CASSLDPGTIYEQYF. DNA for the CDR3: TGTGCCAGCAGCTTAGATCCAGGGACAATCTACGAGCAGTACTTC. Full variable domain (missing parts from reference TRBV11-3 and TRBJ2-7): EAGVVQSPRYKIIEKKQPVAFWCNPISGHNTLYWYLQNLGQGPELLIRYENEEAVDDSQLPKDRFSAERLKGVDSTLKIQPAELGDSAVYLCASSLDPGTIYEQYFGPGTRLTVT.

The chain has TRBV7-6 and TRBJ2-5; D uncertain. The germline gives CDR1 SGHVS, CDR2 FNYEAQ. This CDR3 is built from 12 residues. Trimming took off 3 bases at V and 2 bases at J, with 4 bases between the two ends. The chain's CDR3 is CASSFLQETQYF. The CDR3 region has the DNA TGTGCCAGCAGCTTTTTACAAGAGACCCAGTACTTC.

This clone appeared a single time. The CDR3 DNA follows: TGCGCCAGCGGTCCCGGACTAGCGGGAAGAGGGGAGACCCAGTACTTC. It specifies CASGPGLAGRGETQYF. The chain uses TRBV5-1 and TRBJ2-5; 12 nucleotides agree with TRBD2. The CDR3 extends over 16 amino acids. Per germline, CDR1 SGHRS and CDR2 YFSETQ. The V segment lost 7 bases and the J segment 5 bases; nucleotides outside the gene matches: 12.

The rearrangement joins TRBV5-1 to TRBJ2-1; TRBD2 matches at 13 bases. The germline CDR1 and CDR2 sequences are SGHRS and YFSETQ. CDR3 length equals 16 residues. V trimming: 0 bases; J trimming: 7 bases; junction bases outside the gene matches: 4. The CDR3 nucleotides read TGCGCCAGCAGCTTGGAGGGACTAGCGGGAAGGAATGAGCAGTTCTTC. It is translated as CASSLEGLAGRNEQFF.

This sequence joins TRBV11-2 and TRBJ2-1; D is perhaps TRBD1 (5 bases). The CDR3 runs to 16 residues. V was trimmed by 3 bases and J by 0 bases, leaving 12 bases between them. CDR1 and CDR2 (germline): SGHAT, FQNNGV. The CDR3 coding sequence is TGTGCCAGCAGCTTGACAGCGTTTAGCTCCTACAATGAGCAGTTCTTC. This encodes CASSLTAFSSYNEQFF.

This chain's CDR3 is CASSQGTSGTLAKNIQYF. In DNA, the CDR3 is TGCGCCAGCAGCCAGGGGACTAGCGGGACACTAGCCAAAAACATTCAGTACTTC. This rearrangement joins TRBV4-1 to TRBJ2-4, with TRBD2 identical over 13 bases. The V gene end was trimmed by 3 bases and the J gene end by 0 bases; junction bases not matched to a gene: 5. The CDR3 is 18 amino acids. The V gene's germline CDR1 is MGHRA and CDR2 YSYEKL.

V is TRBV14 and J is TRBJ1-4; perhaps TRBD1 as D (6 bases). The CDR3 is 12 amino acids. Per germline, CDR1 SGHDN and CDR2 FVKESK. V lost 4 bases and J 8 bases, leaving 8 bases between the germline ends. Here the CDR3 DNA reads TGTGCCAGCAGCCCGGGGGGCGAAAAACTGTTTTTT. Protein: CASSPGGEKLFF.

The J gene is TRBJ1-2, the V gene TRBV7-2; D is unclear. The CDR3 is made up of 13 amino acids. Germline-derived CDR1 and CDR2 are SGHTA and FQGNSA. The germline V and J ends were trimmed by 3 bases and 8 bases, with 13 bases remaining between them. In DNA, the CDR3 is TGTGCCAGCAGCTTTAAGACGGGGTCGGGCTACACCTTC. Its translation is CASSFKTGSGYTF.

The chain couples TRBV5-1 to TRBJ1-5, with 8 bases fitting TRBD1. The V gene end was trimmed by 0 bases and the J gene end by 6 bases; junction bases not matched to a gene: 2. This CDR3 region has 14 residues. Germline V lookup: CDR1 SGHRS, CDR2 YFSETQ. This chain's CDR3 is CASSLGTGSQPQHF. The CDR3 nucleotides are TGCGCCAGCAGCTTGGGGACAGGGTCTCAGCCCCAGCATTTT.

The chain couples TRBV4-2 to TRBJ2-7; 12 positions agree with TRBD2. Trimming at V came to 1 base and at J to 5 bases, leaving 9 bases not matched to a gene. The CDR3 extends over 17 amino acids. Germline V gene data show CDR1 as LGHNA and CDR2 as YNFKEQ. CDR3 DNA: TGTGCCAGCAGCCAAGGACAGAGACTAGCGGGAGACAACGAGCAGTACTTC. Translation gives CASSQGQRLAGDNEQYF.

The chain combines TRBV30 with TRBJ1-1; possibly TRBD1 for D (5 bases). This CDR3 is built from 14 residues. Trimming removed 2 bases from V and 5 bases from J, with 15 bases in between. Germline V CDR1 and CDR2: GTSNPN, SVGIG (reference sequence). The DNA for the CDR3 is TGTGCCTGGAGTTCCCTTTACGGGGGAACTGAAGCTTTCTTT. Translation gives CAWSSLYGGTEAFF.

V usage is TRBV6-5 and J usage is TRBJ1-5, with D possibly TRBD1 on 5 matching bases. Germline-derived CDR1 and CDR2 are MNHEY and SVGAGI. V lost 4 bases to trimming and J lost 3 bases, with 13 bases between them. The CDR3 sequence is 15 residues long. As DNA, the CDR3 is TGTGCCAGCAGTTCATACCAGGGCTACAATCAGCCCCAGCATTTT. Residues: CASSSYQGYNQPQHF.

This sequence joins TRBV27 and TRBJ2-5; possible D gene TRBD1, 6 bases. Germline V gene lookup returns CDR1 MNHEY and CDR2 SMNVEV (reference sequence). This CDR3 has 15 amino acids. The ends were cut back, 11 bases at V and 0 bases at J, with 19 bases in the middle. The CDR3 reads CAGYDQGQNQETQYF. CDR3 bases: TGTGCCGGATATGATCAAGGACAGAACCAAGAGACCCAGTACTTC.

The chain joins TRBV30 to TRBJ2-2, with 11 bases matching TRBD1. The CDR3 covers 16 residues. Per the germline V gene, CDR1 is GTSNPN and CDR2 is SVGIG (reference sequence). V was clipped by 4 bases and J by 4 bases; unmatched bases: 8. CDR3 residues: CAWIIPGTGGTGELFF. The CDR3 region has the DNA TGTGCCTGGATAATCCCCGGGACAGGGGGCACCGGGGAGCTGTTTTTT. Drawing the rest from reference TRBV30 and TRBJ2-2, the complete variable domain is SQTIHQWPATLVQPVGSPLSLECTVEGTSNPNLYWYRQAAGRGLQLLFYSVGIGQISSEVPQNLSASRPQDRQFILSSKKLLLSDSGFYLCAWIIPGTGGTGELFFGEGSRLTVL.

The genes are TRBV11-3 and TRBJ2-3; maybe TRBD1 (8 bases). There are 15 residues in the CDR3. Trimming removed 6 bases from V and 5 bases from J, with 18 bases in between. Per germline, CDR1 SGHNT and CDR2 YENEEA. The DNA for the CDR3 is TGTGCCAGCAGTTTCGGACAGGGAGGGGGAGATACGCAGTATTTT. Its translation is CASSFGQGGGDTQYF. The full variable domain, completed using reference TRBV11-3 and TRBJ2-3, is EAGVVQSPRYKIIEKKQPVAFWCNPISGHNTLYWYLQNLGQGPELLIRYENEEAVDDSQLPKDRFSAERLKGVDSTLKIQPAELGDSAVYLCASSFGQGGGDTQYFGPGTRLTVL.